This paragraph reports one T cell receptor (beta chain). Its antigen is as yet unknown. Unique molecular identifiers had been added to the TCR beta cDNA libraries. TCRdb reanalysed the PCR reads using MiXCR and keeps one entry per CDR3 protein. The sample holds roughly 800,000 distinct CDR3 sequences, roughly 58% seen once. These data belong to a study of post-analysis software for immune sequencing data. Study overall: Progressive-relapsing, secondary progressive and relapsing-remitting multiple sclerosis were among the disease courses included.

Findings of the study overall: Included in a set of four or five TRBV segments more frequent in patients than controls were TRBV5-6, TRBV5-1 and TRBV20-1.

This CDR3 spans 17 amino acids. V lost 5 bases to trimming and J lost 7 bases; unmatched junction nucleotides: 18. The receptor was isolated from a girl under 18 with multiple sclerosis. Source material: blood. This chain uses TRBV12-3 or TRBV12-4 with TRBJ2-7; 9 nucleotides agree with TRBD2. For the CDR3, the DNA is TGTGCCAGCAGTCTTCAATCCGGGGGACTAGCTAACAATGAGCAGTACTTC. This encodes CASSLQSGGLANNEQYF.